This is a list of T cell receptor beta chains from one sample in a study of PD-L1 blockade in urothelial cancer. Measured with immunoSEQ multiplex PCR; TCRdb has only the in-frame clones, and not every one. The table lists fewer than 95,000 clones, 84% of them singletons. Source: PBMCs, taken around atezolizumab (anti-PD-L1) treatment. The origin of the receptors is a man in his fifties or sixties with urothelial cancer. CDR3s include the opening cysteine and the closing phenylalanine or tryptophan. Each record gives: clone size, J gene, V gene, D gene, CDR3 protein, CDR3 DNA. A D gene is named only where the DNA matches it firmly. A clone size is listed for some rows: how often the clone was seen (once, few, many), or a class if it is expanded.

abundance: once; j_gene: TRBJ1-2; v_gene: TRBV6-5; d_gene: -; CDR3aa: CASSYRRQTNYGYTF; CDR3nt: TGTGCCAGCAGTTACCGGCGACAGACCAACTATGGCTACACCTTC
abundance: -; j_gene: TRBJ2-7; v_gene: TRBV27; d_gene: TRBD1; CDR3aa: CASSHTGAEQYF; CDR3nt: TGTGCCAGCAGCCATACAGGGGCCGAGCAGTACTTC
abundance: -; j_gene: TRBJ2-2; v_gene: TRBV4-3; d_gene: -; CDR3aa: CASSQDRVGELFF; CDR3nt: TGCGCCAGCAGCCAAGATCGGGTCGGGGAGCTGTTTTTT
abundance: -; j_gene: TRBJ1-5; v_gene: TRBV18; d_gene: TRBD1; CDR3aa: CASSLGQGSQPQHF; CDR3nt: TGTGCCAGCTCACTCGGACAGGGCAGTCAGCCCCAGCATTTT
abundance: -; j_gene: TRBJ1-1; v_gene: TRBV10-1; d_gene: -; CDR3aa: CASKGGNTEAFF; CDR3nt: TGCGCCAGCAAAGGCGGGAACACTGAAGCTTTCTTT
abundance: -; j_gene: TRBJ1-5; v_gene: TRBV6-1; d_gene: TRBD1; CDR3aa: CASRQQGAKGQPQHF; CDR3nt: TGTGCCAGCAGACAACAGGGGGCAAAGGGGCAGCCCCAGCATTTT
abundance: -; j_gene: TRBJ2-5; v_gene: TRBV30; d_gene: -; CDR3aa: CAWSVGRDRHQETQYF; CDR3nt: TGTGCCTGGAGTGTAGGCAGGGATCGTCACCAAGAGACCCAGTACTTC
abundance: -; j_gene: TRBJ2-7; v_gene: TRBV20-1; d_gene: -; CDR3aa: CSASFQLEQYF; CDR3nt: TGCAGTGCCTCCTTCCAACTCGAGCAGTACTTC
abundance: -; j_gene: TRBJ2-6; v_gene: TRBV19; d_gene: -; CDR3aa: CATRGQISGANVLTF; CDR3nt: TGTGCCACCCGTGGGCAGATCTCTGGGGCCAACGTCCTGACTTTC
abundance: once; j_gene: TRBJ2-7; v_gene: TRBV30; d_gene: -; CDR3aa: CAWGGDRSYEQYF; CDR3nt: TGTGCCTGGGGCGGGGATCGCTCCTACGAGCAGTACTTC
abundance: -; j_gene: TRBJ2-7; v_gene: TRBV6-6; d_gene: -; CDR3aa: CASSHGEAEQYF; CDR3nt: TGTGCCAGCAGCCACGGTGAGGCCGAGCAGTACTTC
abundance: -; j_gene: TRBJ1-2; v_gene: TRBV19; d_gene: -; CDR3aa: CASSTQGKNYGYTF; CDR3nt: TGTGCCAGTAGTACTCAGGGCAAAAACTATGGCTACACCTTC
abundance: -; j_gene: TRBJ2-5; v_gene: TRBV30; d_gene: -; CDR3aa: CAWRGGQETQYF; CDR3nt: TGTGCCTGGAGGGGGGGCCAAGAGACCCAGTACTTC
abundance: -; j_gene: TRBJ2-3; v_gene: TRBV6-6; d_gene: -; CDR3aa: CASSYSRPDTQYF; CDR3nt: TGTGCCAGCAGTTACTCGAGGCCGGATACGCAGTATTTT
abundance: -; j_gene: TRBJ2-2; v_gene: TRBV4-1; d_gene: TRBD2; CDR3aa: CASSQDLGASGHTGELFF; CDR3nt: TGCGCCAGCAGCCAAGATCTCGGTGCTAGCGGACACACCGGGGAGCTGTTTTTT
abundance: -; j_gene: TRBJ1-2; v_gene: TRBV6-5; d_gene: -; CDR3aa: CASSYPDERGYTF; CDR3nt: TGTGCCAGCAGTTACCCCGACGAGCGGGGCTACACCTTC
abundance: -; j_gene: TRBJ2-1; v_gene: TRBV19; d_gene: -; CDR3aa: CASKGGGPLNEQFF; CDR3nt: TGTGCCAGTAAGGGGGGAGGGCCGTTGAATGAGCAGTTCTTC
abundance: -; j_gene: TRBJ1-5; v_gene: TRBV2; d_gene: -; CDR3aa: CASSLLGQPQHF; CDR3nt: TGTGCCAGCAGTTTACTAGGGCAGCCCCAGCATTTT
abundance: -; j_gene: TRBJ2-1; v_gene: TRBV7-2; d_gene: TRBD2; CDR3aa: CASSDGLARANEQFF; CDR3nt: TGTGCCAGCAGCGACGGACTAGCGCGGGCCAATGAGCAGTTCTTC
abundance: once; j_gene: TRBJ2-3; v_gene: TRBV30; d_gene: -; CDR3aa: CAWSDTDTQYF; CDR3nt: TGTGCCTGGTCAGACACAGATACGCAGTATTTT
abundance: -; j_gene: TRBJ2-7; v_gene: TRBV15; d_gene: -; CDR3aa: CATSRDGRTTHYEQYF; CDR3nt: TGTGCCACCAGCAGAGATGGACGGACTACACACTACGAGCAGTACTTC
abundance: -; j_gene: TRBJ2-3; v_gene: TRBV15; d_gene: TRBD1; CDR3aa: CATSRDRGSFTDTQYF; CDR3nt: TGTGCCACCAGCAGGGACAGGGGGTCTTTCACAGATACGCAGTATTTT
abundance: -; j_gene: TRBJ2-1; v_gene: TRBV18; d_gene: -; CDR3aa: CASSPERDRQGGEQFF; CDR3nt: TGTGCCAGCTCACCGGAACGAGACAGGCAGGGGGGCGAGCAGTTCTTC
abundance: -; j_gene: TRBJ1-2; v_gene: TRBV4-3; d_gene: -; CDR3aa: CASSQDGYYGYTF; CDR3nt: TGCGCCAGCAGCCAAGATGGCTACTATGGCTACACCTTC
abundance: -; j_gene: TRBJ2-7; v_gene: TRBV28; d_gene: TRBD1; CDR3aa: CASGYPGQGDEQYF; CDR3nt: TGTGCCAGCGGTTACCCGGGACAGGGGGACGAGCAGTACTTC
abundance: -; j_gene: TRBJ1-2; v_gene: TRBV5-3; d_gene: -; CDR3aa: CARSLSILRAVYGYTF; CDR3nt: TGTGCCAGAAGCTTGTCAATCCTCAGGGCCGTCTATGGCTACACCTTC
abundance: -; j_gene: TRBJ2-1; v_gene: TRBV5-6; d_gene: -; CDR3aa: CASSLYGGPYNEQFF; CDR3nt: TGTGCCAGCAGCTTGTACGGGGGACCCTACAATGAGCAGTTCTTC
abundance: -; j_gene: TRBJ1-1; v_gene: TRBV5-6; d_gene: TRBD1; CDR3aa: CASSQITGTGPKNTEAFF; CDR3nt: TGTGCCAGCAGCCAAATAACCGGGACAGGACCCAAGAACACTGAAGCTTTCTTT
abundance: -; j_gene: TRBJ2-7; v_gene: TRBV11-2; d_gene: TRBD2; CDR3aa: CASSLDQSSGTSQYF; CDR3nt: TGTGCCAGCAGCTTAGATCAGAGTAGCGGGACGTCTCAGTACTTC
abundance: -; j_gene: TRBJ1-2; v_gene: TRBV19; d_gene: -; CDR3aa: CASRSGWNYGYTF; CDR3nt: TGTGCCAGTCGGTCGGGTTGGAACTATGGCTACACCTTC
abundance: -; j_gene: TRBJ1-5; v_gene: TRBV2; d_gene: TRBD1; CDR3aa: CASTGQGQSNQPQHF; CDR3nt: TGTGCCAGCACCGGACAGGGCCAAAGCAATCAGCCCCAGCATTTT
abundance: -; j_gene: TRBJ2-2; v_gene: TRBV9; d_gene: -; CDR3aa: CASSVGPGLGTGELFF; CDR3nt: TGTGCCAGCAGCGTAGGACCTGGGCTGGGTACCGGGGAGCTGTTTTTT
abundance: -; j_gene: TRBJ2-7; v_gene: TRBV12-5; d_gene: -; CDR3aa: CASGFQGFSYEQYF; CDR3nt: TGTGCTAGTGGTTTTCAGGGATTCTCCTACGAGCAGTACTTC
abundance: -; j_gene: TRBJ2-3; v_gene: TRBV12-5; d_gene: TRBD1; CDR3aa: CASGFVTGGTDTQYF; CDR3nt: TGTGCTAGTGGTTTTGTGACAGGGGGCACAGATACGCAGTATTTT
abundance: -; j_gene: TRBJ1-5; v_gene: TRBV5-8; d_gene: TRBD1; CDR3aa: CASSFGGQGPGQPQHF; CDR3nt: TGTGCCAGCAGCTTTGGAGGACAGGGGCCCGGGCAGCCCCAGCATTTT
abundance: -; j_gene: TRBJ2-2; v_gene: TRBV11-2; d_gene: TRBD2; CDR3aa: CASSPRTSGGGELFF; CDR3nt: TGTGCCAGCAGCCCGAGGACTAGCGGGGGCGGGGAGCTGTTTTTT
abundance: -; j_gene: TRBJ1-5; v_gene: TRBV6-5; d_gene: TRBD1; CDR3aa: CASSYAGTGNQPQHF; CDR3nt: TGTGCCAGCAGTTACGCCGGGACAGGGAATCAGCCCCAGCATTTT
abundance: -; j_gene: TRBJ2-1; v_gene: TRBV28; d_gene: TRBD1; CDR3aa: CASGQGARNEQFF; CDR3nt: TGTGCCAGTGGACAGGGGGCGCGGAATGAGCAGTTCTTC
abundance: -; j_gene: TRBJ1-1; v_gene: TRBV11-1; d_gene: -; CDR3aa: CASSLWGGTEAFF; CDR3nt: TGTGCCAGCAGCTTATGGGGCGGCACTGAAGCTTTCTTT
abundance: -; j_gene: TRBJ2-1; v_gene: TRBV18; d_gene: TRBD1; CDR3aa: CASSRTGSVGSYNEQFF; CDR3nt: TGTGCCAGCTCACGGACAGGGTCCGTTGGCTCCTACAATGAGCAGTTCTTC